These 18 T cell receptor beta chains originate from one sample sequenced in a study of T cell changes during pregnancy in multiple sclerosis. TCRdb's table, derived via immunoSEQ multiplex PCR, lists solely in-frame clones and lacks some. The sample yields 100,000 or so clones, roughly 94% seen once. The source was peripheral blood, collected after pregnancy. These receptors all come from a female donor in good health, enrolled as a control in a pregnancy study.

The chain links TRBV21-1 to TRBJ2-7; the table calls TRBD1, which could not be checked here. TRBV21-1 is a listed pseudogene. The CDR3 contains 12 residues. This chain's CDR3 is CASSKMGPQQYF. The DNA for the CDR3 is TGTGCCAGCAGCAAAATGGGGCCCCAACAGTACTTC.

CDR3 coding DNA: TGTGCCAGCAGTGTTACAGCTTTCTACGAGCAGTACTTC. Translating gives CASSVTAFYEQYF. The chain combines TRBV6-1 with TRBJ2-7; no clear D. The CDR3 runs to 13 residues. V lost 4 bases to trimming and J lost 3 bases, with 10 bases between them. Looked up from germline, CDR1 is MNHNS and CDR2 is SASEGT.

V and J are TRBV4-1 and TRBJ2-7, with TRBD2 matching 12 bases. Trimming took 0 bases from V and 2 from J; bases not matched to a gene: 14. Germline lookup yields CDR1 MGHRA and CDR2 YSYEKL. The CDR3 is made up of 20 amino acids. CDR3 region: CASSQDFRSSGRAATYEQYF. Written as DNA, the CDR3 is TGCGCCAGCAGCCAAGATTTTCGGTCTAGCGGGAGGGCCGCGACCTACGAGCAGTACTTC.

J is TRBJ2-4 and V is TRBV5-4, with D possibly matching TRBD2 (6 bases). CDR3 length: 16 amino acids. The germline V gene has CDR1 SGHNT and CDR2 YYREEE (reference sequence). V was clipped by 6 bases and J by 0 bases, with 16 bases between them. This CDR3 is CASTMGGRPAKNIQYF. CDR3 bases: TGTGCCAGCACCATGGGAGGCAGGCCAGCCAAAAACATTCAGTACTTC. The full variable domain, in which reference TRBV5-4 and TRBJ2-4 provide the parts outside the CDR3, is ETGVTQSPTHLIKTRGQQVTLRCSSQSGHNTVSWYQQALGQGPQFIFQYYREEENGRGNFPPRFSGLQFPNYSSELNVNALELDDSALYLCASTMGGRPAKNIQYFGAGTRLSVL.

This chain joins TRBV5-1 and TRBJ1-3, with D possibly matching TRBD1 (5 bases). The CDR3 length is 18 residues. Germline V CDR1 and CDR2: SGHRS, YFSETQ. The ends were cut back, 1 base at V and 0 bases at J, with 17 bases in the middle. The CDR3 DNA sequence: TGCGCCAGCAGCTTGAATCCGGCAGGGCAAACCTCTGGAAACACCATATATTTT. This gives the protein CASSLNPAGQTSGNTIYF.

The genes are TRBV25-1 and TRBJ2-1, with a weak D call TRBD2 (5 bases). The CDR3 is 14 residues long. Germline V lookup: CDR1 MGHDK, CDR2 SYGVNS. The V and J ends lost 4 bases and 3 bases respectively, with 10 bases between them. Here the CDR3 reads CASSADGLYNEQFF. The CDR3 coding sequence is TGTGCCAGCAGTGCCGACGGACTCTACAATGAGCAGTTCTTC. The whole variable domain, filled in from reference TRBV25-1 and TRBJ2-1, reads EADIYQTPRYLVIGTGKKITLECSQTMGHDKMYWYQQDPGMELHLIHYSYGVNSTEKGDLSSESTVSRIRTEHFPLTLESARPSHTSQYLCASSADGLYNEQFFGPGTRLTVL.

This chain links TRBV2 with TRBJ1-4; 7 bases match TRBD1. Germline V gives CDR1 SNHLY, CDR2 FYNNEI. The CDR3 loop spans 17 amino acids. Losses at the gene ends were 6 bases for V and 4 bases for J; bases not matched to a gene: 14. The CDR3 here is CASSETARGQINEKLFF. CDR3 coding DNA: TGTGCCAGCAGCGAGACAGCGAGGGGGCAGATTAATGAAAAACTGTTTTTT.

The chain carries TRBV7-9 and TRBJ2-1, with 11 bases identical to TRBD2. Germline V gene sequence: CDR1 SEHNR, CDR2 FQNEAQ (reference sequence). This CDR3 is built from 15 residues. Germline trimming cut 1 base from V and 10 bases from J; bases unmatched to any gene: 6. The CDR3 region has the DNA TGTGCCAGCAGCTTAGAACTAGCGGGAGTTAGGGAGCAGTTCTTC. Protein product: CASSLELAGVREQFF.

The rearrangement links TRBV4-2 to TRBJ1-5; 10 nucleotides align to TRBD1. Germline V gene lookup returns CDR1 LGHNA and CDR2 YNFKEQ. This CDR3 is built from 17 residues. J lost 7 bases, V lost 0 bases, and 9 bases had no gene match. DNA of the CDR3: TGTGCCAGCAGCCAAGATCTGCGTGACAGGGGGCGGCAGCCCCAGCATTTT. Protein sequence: CASSQDLRDRGRQPQHF.

The chain recombines TRBV7-9 with TRBJ2-1, with TRBD2 matching over 10 bases. After removal of 1 base from V and 0 bases from J, the junction contained 0 bases not matched to a gene. CDR3 length equals 16 residues. In germline, CDR1 is SEHNR, CDR2 FQNEAQ (reference sequence). Here the CDR3 reads CASSLVAGGSYNEQFF. The CDR3 DNA reads TGTGCCAGCAGCTTAGTAGCGGGAGGCTCCTACAATGAGCAGTTCTTC.

The V and J genes are TRBV28 and TRBJ2-7, with D possibly matching TRBD1 (6 bases). Germline values: CDR1 MDHEN, CDR2 SYDVKM. CDR3 length equals 15 residues. Deletions cut 6 bases from V and 1 base from J, with 16 bases between. CDR3 protein: CASSSTGQGSYEQYF. CDR3 in DNA: TGTGCCAGCAGCTCCACAGGGCAGGGGTCCTACGAGCAGTACTTC.

This clone was seen a handful of times. The V gene is TRBV2, the J gene TRBJ1-4, with no clear D. CDR3 length: 13 amino acids. V lost 4 bases and J 5 bases, leaving 8 bases between the germline ends. Germline loops: CDR1 SNHLY, CDR2 FYNNEI. CDR3 sequence reads: CASSVGRNEKLFF. CDR3 bases: TGTGCCAGCAGTGTGGGGAGAAATGAAAAACTGTTTTTT.

The DNA of the CDR3 is TGTGCCAGCAGTTTCACAGGGGAGGGCAATCAGCCCCAGCATTTT. Encoded protein: CASSFTGEGNQPQHF. V is TRBV27 and J is TRBJ1-5, with 7 bases lining up with TRBD1. Germline V CDR1 and CDR2: MNHEY, SMNVEV (reference sequence). The CDR3 consists of 15 residues. The V gene end was trimmed by 3 bases and the J gene end by 2 bases; junction bases not matched to a gene: 4.

J is TRBJ2-7 and V is TRBV9; 8 positions match TRBD1. The ends lost 1 base at V and 7 bases at J; junction bases unmatched: 4. The CDR3 runs to 13 residues. The V gene's germline CDR1 is SGDLS and CDR2 YYNGEE. As DNA, the CDR3 is TGTGCCAGCAGCGTACAGGGGGCTGGGGAGCAGTACTTC. Its translation is CASSVQGAGEQYF.

The rearrangement links TRBV7-8 to TRBJ2-7, with 7 bases aligning to TRBD2. The V segment lost 3 bases and the J segment 10 bases; nucleotides outside the gene matches: 6. Per the germline V gene, CDR1 is SGHVS and CDR2 is FQNEAQ. The CDR3 is 12 amino acids. CDR3 loop: CASSFRGEKQYF. The CDR3 DNA follows: TGTGCCAGCAGCTTCCGGGGGGAAAAACAGTACTTC.

The rearrangement links TRBV11-3 to TRBJ2-3; D gene uncertain. Germline CDR1 SGHNT, CDR2 YENEEA. The CDR3 extends over 12 amino acids. The V end was cut by 1 base, the J end by 11 bases, with 10 bases between. The CDR3 protein is CASSLAGAKQYF. The CDR3 DNA sequence: TGTGCCAGCAGCTTAGCCGGAGCAAAGCAGTATTTT.

This chain connects TRBV7-9 to TRBJ2-1, with TRBD1 identical over 10 bases. Germline V gives CDR1 SEHNR, CDR2 FQNEAQ (reference sequence). The CDR3 extends over 15 amino acids. Trimming took 5 bases from V and 5 from J; bases not matched to a gene: 6. The CDR3: CASSRQGQGNNEQFF. The CDR3 DNA reads as TGTGCCAGCAGCCGTCAGGGACAGGGGAACAATGAGCAGTTCTTC.

V usage is TRBV5-1 and J usage is TRBJ1-1; tentative D call: TRBD1 (6 bases). The germline V gene encodes CDR1 SGHRS and CDR2 YFSETQ. V gave up 6 bases and J gave up 4 bases, with 16 bases separating them. The CDR3 extends over 14 amino acids. The CDR3 is CASTVTGGSTEAFF. CDR3 nucleotides: TGCGCCAGCACAGTAACGGGGGGCTCCACTGAAGCTTTCTTT.